A single sample gave rise to the 3 T cell receptor beta chains below, sequenced in a study of control samples from healthy donors and cancer patients. Produced via immunoSEQ multiplex PCR; TCRdb's table is partial and in-frame only. The sample holds under 150,000 clones, 80% to 90% seen once. Sequenced material: blood. Source of these receptors: a woman between 25 and 40 years old in good health.

The CDR3, as DNA: TGCGCCAGCAGCCAAGAAGGCCTGGACAGGGAGTACTACGAGCAGTACTTC. Translated, it gives CASSQEGLDREYYEQYF. V is TRBV4-1 and J is TRBJ2-7, with 8 bases lining up with TRBD1. The CDR3 loop spans 17 amino acids. Germline V gives CDR1 MGHRA, CDR2 YSYEKL. V lost 0 bases and J lost 3; bases outside the gene matches: 10.

This clone was recorded only once. J is TRBJ2-1 and V is TRBV2; D gene unclear. This CDR3 comprises 13 residues. Trimming pared 3 bases from V and 9 bases from J, leaving 12 bases between. Germline assignment: CDR1 SNHLY and CDR2 FYNNEI. The CDR3: CASSDLGYGEQFF. The CDR3 nucleotides are TGTGCCAGCAGTGACCTGGGGTACGGTGAGCAGTTCTTC. The variable domain in full, with the rest retrieved from reference TRBV2 and TRBJ2-1, is EPEVTQTPSHQVTQMGQEVILRCVPISNHLYFYWYRQILGQKVEFLVSFYNNEISEKSEIFDDQFSVERPDGSNFTLKIRSTKLEDSAMYFCASSDLGYGEQFFGPGTRLTVL.

This clone was detected once. The chain links TRBV5-1 to TRBJ1-3, with 10 bases matching TRBD1. Trimming cost V 0 bases and J 4 bases; bases outside gene matches: 7. Germline loops: CDR1 SGHRS, CDR2 YFSETQ. There are 17 residues in the CDR3. The CDR3 nucleotides read TGCGCCAGCAGCTTGGTCCTAGACAGGGGGCAAGGAAACACCATATATTTT. Its protein product is CASSLVLDRGQGNTIYF.